These T cell receptor beta chains were read from a single sample in a study of blood T cell repertoires in COVID-19. Only in-frame clones appear in the TCRdb table, and some are missing; sequencing was by immunoSEQ multiplex PCR. This table has about 90,000 clones, about 87% appearing once. Specimen: peripheral blood. The receptor set was obtained from a human donor in a cohort sampled during active COVID-19. Both conserved end residues are part of each CDR3. The D gene is left open where the match is weak. Clone size is not always given. Where it is, it says once, few, many or a class for expanded clones.

J	D	size	V	DNA	CDR3
TRBJ1-4	TRBD1	NA	TRBV18	TGTGCCAGCTCCCCTGACAGGGTTGAGGAAAAACTGTTTTTT	CASSPDRVEEKLFF
TRBJ2-7	TRBD1	NA	TRBV30	TGTGCCTGGCAAAAAGGGGGCTTAGCCACCTACGAGCAGTACTTC	CAWQKGGLATYEQYF
TRBJ2-3	TRBD2	NA	TRBV5-6	TGTGCCAGCAGCTTGGTCTTCGCGGGGGGAGATACGCAGTATTTT	CASSLVFAGGDTQYF
TRBJ2-1	NA	few	TRBV30	TGTGCCTGGAGGTCAGGCAGAACCAATGAGCAGTTCTTC	CAWRSGRTNEQFF
TRBJ2-5	NA	NA	TRBV6-5	TGTGCCAGCAGTTTGGACTGGCTAAGGGAGACCCAGTACTTC	CASSLDWLRETQYF
TRBJ2-1	NA	NA	TRBV7-3	TGTGCCAGCAGCTTATTTGGGGGGGCCGGTAACGAGCAGTTCTTC	CASSLFGGAGNEQFF
TRBJ2-3	TRBD1	NA	TRBV6-5	TGTGCCAGCAAAGTGGACAGGGGATTTGGAGATACGCAGTATTTT	CASKVDRGFGDTQYF
TRBJ2-2	NA	many	TRBV19	TGTGCCAGTAGTATAGGAGGGGGAGAGACCGGGGAGCTGTTTTTT	CASSIGGGETGELFF
TRBJ2-5	NA	NA	TRBV3-1/TRBV3-2	TGTGCCAGCAGCCTCCAGGGTCCCCAAGAGACCCAGTACTTC	CASSLQGPQETQYF
TRBJ2-1	NA	NA	TRBV6-5	TGTGCCAGCAGTTATACCTACTCCTCCTACAATGAGCAGTTCTTC	CASSYTYSSYNEQFF
TRBJ2-2	NA	NA	TRBV9	TGTGCCAGCAGCGTAGAGCCAAGCGGCGGGGAGCTGTTTTTT	CASSVEPSGGELFF
TRBJ1-5	NA	NA	TRBV7-3	TGTGCCAGCAGCTTAGGCAGGGGTCAGCCCCAGCATTTT	CASSLGRGQPQHF
TRBJ2-5	TRBD1	NA	TRBV5-6	TGTGCCAGCAGCTCCGGGACAGGGGCCAGAGAGACCCAGTACTTC	CASSSGTGARETQYF
TRBJ1-6	NA	few	TRBV21-1	TGTGCCAGCAGCCCCACAGGGGATAATTCACCCCTCCACTTT	CASSPTGDNSPLHF
TRBJ2-7	NA	few	TRBV5-1	TGCGCCAGCAGCTTGGACGGGAGCTCCTACGAGCAGTACTTC	CASSLDGSSYEQYF
TRBJ1-2	NA	NA	TRBV29-1	TGCAGCGTTGAAGGTTACGGGTTTGGGAACTATGGCTACACCTTC	CSVEGYGFGNYGYTF
TRBJ2-1	TRBD2	NA	TRBV7-9	TGTGCCAGCAGCCCACCGACTAGCGGGGGGGCCAATGAGCAGTTCTTC	CASSPPTSGGANEQFF
TRBJ2-1	TRBD1	NA	TRBV6-5	TGTGCCAGCAGTACAGGGGTCAGGGAGCAGTTCTTC	CASSTGVREQFF
TRBJ2-2	TRBD1	many	TRBV3-1/TRBV3-2	TGTGCCAGCAGCCAGGCAGGGACAGGGCTTTACACCGGGGAGCTGTTTTTT	CASSQAGTGLYTGELFF
TRBJ2-7	TRBD1	NA	TRBV4-1	TGCGCCAGCAGCCAGGCCGGGACAGGGAGCTACGAGCAGTACTTC	CASSQAGTGSYEQYF
TRBJ2-7	TRBD2	NA	TRBV27	TGTGCCAGCAGTCCTTATCTAGCGGAGACACCCTACGAGCAGTACTTC	CASSPYLAETPYEQYF
TRBJ1-4	NA	NA	TRBV18	TGTGCCAGCTCACCAGAGGGCCTCCATAATGAAAAACTGTTTTTT	CASSPEGLHNEKLFF
TRBJ2-1	TRBD2	NA	TRBV6-6	TGTGCCAGCATCGGCGGGGGGGGAAATGAGCAGTTCTTC	CASIGGGGNEQFF
TRBJ1-1	NA	NA	TRBV10-1	TGCGCCAGCAGAACGGGACATTTGAACACTGAAGCTTTCTTT	CASRTGHLNTEAFF
TRBJ1-1	TRBD1	few	TRBV19	TGTGCCAGTAGTGCCCGACAGGGGCCGCGTTTGGGAGCTTTCTTT	CASSARQGPRLGAFF
TRBJ1-2	NA	NA	TRBV7-2	TGTGCCAGCAGCTATCAGGGAACCTATGGCTACACCTTC	CASSYQGTYGYTF
TRBJ2-1	NA	NA	TRBV3-1/TRBV3-2	TGTGCCAGCAGCCGGAGGACAGATGAGCAGTTCTTC	CASSRRTDEQFF
TRBJ2-7	NA	NA	TRBV6-2/TRBV6-3	TGTGCCAGCAGTTACTCCGGTTCCTCGGGCGAGCAGTACTTC	CASSYSGSSGEQYF
TRBJ1-5	NA	NA	TRBV7-9	TGTGCCAGCAGCTTAGCCGCGGATAGCAATCAGCCCCAGCATTTT	CASSLAADSNQPQHF
TRBJ1-3	NA	once	TRBV18	TGTGCCAGCTCACCACCCTCAGGGTACGGAAACACCATATATTTT	CASSPPSGYGNTIYF
TRBJ1-6	NA	NA	TRBV5-1	TGCGCCAGCAGCTTGGCAATGACAAGCTCCTATAATTCACCCCTCCACTTT	CASSLAMTSSYNSPLHF
TRBJ1-5	TRBD1	NA	TRBV6-5	TGTGCCAGCAGGGGGGACAGGGGTAATCAGCCCCAGCATTTT	CASRGDRGNQPQHF
TRBJ2-2	TRBD1	NA	TRBV19	TGTGCCAGTAGCGACGGGGACAGAGGCACCGGGGAGCTGTTTTTT	CASSDGDRGTGELFF
TRBJ2-3	NA	NA	TRBV27	TGTGCCAGCAGTTTGGCTAGCTCGGCAGATACGCAGTATTTT	CASSLASSADTQYF
TRBJ1-2	TRBD1	NA	TRBV5-1	TGCGCCAGCAGCTCCGGGACAGGGCCAGGCTACACCTTC	CASSSGTGPGYTF
TRBJ2-1	TRBD2	once	TRBV7-2	TGTGCCAGCAGCCCTAGCGGGGGGGCTAGGGAGCAGTTCTTC	CASSPSGGAREQFF
TRBJ2-1	TRBD2	NA	TRBV9	TGTGCCAGCAGCGCCGGACTAGCGGGGGGGCCTGAGCAGTTCTTC	CASSAGLAGGPEQFF
TRBJ2-2	NA	NA	TRBV5-1	TGCGCCAGCAGCTTGCTGACGACAGTTAACACCGGGGAGCTGTTTTTT	CASSLLTTVNTGELFF
TRBJ1-6	NA	few	TRBV7-2	TGTGCCAGCGGGGGGATGGGAAATTCACCCCTCCACTTT	CASGGMGNSPLHF
TRBJ1-1	NA	few	TRBV27	TGTGCCAGCAGTTTATCGGAGGGGCTCAACACTGAAGCTTTCTTT	CASSLSEGLNTEAFF
TRBJ1-3	TRBD1	NA	TRBV5-4	TGTGCCAGCAGCTTCTCCCAGGGGGCGGGAAACACCATATATTTT	CASSFSQGAGNTIYF
TRBJ2-3	TRBD2	NA	TRBV6-5	TGTGCCAGCAGTATAGCGGGGGGAACCGATACGCAGTATTTT	CASSIAGGTDTQYF
TRBJ2-2	TRBD1	NA	TRBV11-2	TGTGCCAGCGGGGGACAGGGCCGGTCCGGGGAGCTGTTTTTT	CASGGQGRSGELFF
TRBJ1-2	NA	NA	TRBV28	TGTGCCAGCAGTTTTGGAGGAATGGGTGGCTACACCTTC	CASSFGGMGGYTF
TRBJ1-5	NA	once	TRBV7-2	TGTGCCAGCAGCTCCGTTGGCAATCAGCCCCAGCATTTT	CASSSVGNQPQHF